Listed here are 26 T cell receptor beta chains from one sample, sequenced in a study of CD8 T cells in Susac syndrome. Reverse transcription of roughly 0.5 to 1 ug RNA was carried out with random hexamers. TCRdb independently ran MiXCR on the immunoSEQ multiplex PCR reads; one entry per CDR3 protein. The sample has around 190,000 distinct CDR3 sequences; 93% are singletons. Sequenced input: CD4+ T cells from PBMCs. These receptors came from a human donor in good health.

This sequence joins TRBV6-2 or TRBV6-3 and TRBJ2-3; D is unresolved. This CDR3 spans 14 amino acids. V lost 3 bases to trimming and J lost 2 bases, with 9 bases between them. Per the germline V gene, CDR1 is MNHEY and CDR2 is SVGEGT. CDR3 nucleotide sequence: TGTGCCAGCAGTTATGGCCTTCTCACAGATACGCAGTATTTT. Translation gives CASSYGLLTDTQYF.

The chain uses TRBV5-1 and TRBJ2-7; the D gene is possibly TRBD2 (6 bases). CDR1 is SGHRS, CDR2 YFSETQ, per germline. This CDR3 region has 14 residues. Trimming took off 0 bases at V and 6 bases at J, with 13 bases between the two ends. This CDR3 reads CASSLDLTRREQYV. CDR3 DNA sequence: TGCGCCAGCAGCTTGGACCTGACTAGGCGCGAGCAGTACGTC.

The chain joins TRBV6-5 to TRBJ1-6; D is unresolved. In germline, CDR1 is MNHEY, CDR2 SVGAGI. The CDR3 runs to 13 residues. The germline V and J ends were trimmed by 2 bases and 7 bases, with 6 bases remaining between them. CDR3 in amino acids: CASSYGENSPLHF. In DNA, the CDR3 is TGTGCCAGCAGTTACGGGGAGAATTCACCCCTCCACTTT.

The chain's CDR3 is CASSLRGGNGYTF. Here the CDR3 DNA reads TGTGCCAGCAGCTTGAGGGGCGGTAACGGCTACACCTTC. The gene calls are TRBV7-2 and TRBJ1-2; D perhaps matches TRBD1 (5 bases). Germline V gene data show CDR1 as SGHTA and CDR2 as FQGNSA. This CDR3 contains 13 residues. V was cut by 3 bases and J by 8 bases, with 13 bases left in between.

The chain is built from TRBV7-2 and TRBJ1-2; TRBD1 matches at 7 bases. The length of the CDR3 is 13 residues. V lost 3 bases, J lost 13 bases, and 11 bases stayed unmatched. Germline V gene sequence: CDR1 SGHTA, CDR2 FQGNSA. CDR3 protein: CASSLDWTGSSTF. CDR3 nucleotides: TGTGCCAGCAGCTTGGACTGGACAGGTTCATCCACCTTC.

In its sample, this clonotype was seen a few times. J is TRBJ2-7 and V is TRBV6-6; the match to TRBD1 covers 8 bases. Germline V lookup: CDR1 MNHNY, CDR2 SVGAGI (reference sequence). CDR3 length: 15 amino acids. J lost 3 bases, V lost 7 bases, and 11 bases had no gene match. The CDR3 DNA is TGTGCCAGCACCGACGGTGTTGGACAGGGCTACGAGCAGTACGTC. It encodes CASTDGVGQGYEQYV.

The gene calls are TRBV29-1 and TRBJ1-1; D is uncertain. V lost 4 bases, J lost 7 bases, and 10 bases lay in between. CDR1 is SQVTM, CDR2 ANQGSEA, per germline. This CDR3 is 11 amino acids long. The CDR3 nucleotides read TGCAGCGTTGTAGGGAGGGATGAAGCTTTCTTT. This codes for CSVVGRDEAFF.

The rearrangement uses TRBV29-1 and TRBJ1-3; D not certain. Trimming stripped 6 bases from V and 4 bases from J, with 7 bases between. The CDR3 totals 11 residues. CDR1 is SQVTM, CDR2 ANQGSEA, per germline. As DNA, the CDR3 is TGCAGCGTGGCCCACGGAAACACCATATATTTT. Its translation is CSVAHGNTIYF.

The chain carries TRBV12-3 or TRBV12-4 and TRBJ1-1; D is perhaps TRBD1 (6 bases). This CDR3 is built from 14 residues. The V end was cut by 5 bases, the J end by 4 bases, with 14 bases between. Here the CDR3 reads CASSEQGGSTEAFF. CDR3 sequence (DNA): TGTGCCAGCAGTGAACAGGGAGGGTCCACTGAAGCTTTCTTT.

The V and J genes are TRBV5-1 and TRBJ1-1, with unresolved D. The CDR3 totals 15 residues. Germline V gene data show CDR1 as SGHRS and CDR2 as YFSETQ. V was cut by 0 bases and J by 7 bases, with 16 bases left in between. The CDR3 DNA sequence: TGCGCCAGCAGCTTGGGGCAGGCATGGATCGGTGAAGCTTTCTTT. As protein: CASSLGQAWIGEAFF.

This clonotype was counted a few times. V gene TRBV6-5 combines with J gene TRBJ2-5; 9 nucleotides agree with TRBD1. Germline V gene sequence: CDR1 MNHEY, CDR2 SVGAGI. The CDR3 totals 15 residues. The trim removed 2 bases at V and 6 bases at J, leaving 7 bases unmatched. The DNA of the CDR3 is TGTGCCAGCAGTTACGACGGACAGGGGTCGAAGACCCAGTACTTC. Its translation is CASSYDGQGSKTQYF.

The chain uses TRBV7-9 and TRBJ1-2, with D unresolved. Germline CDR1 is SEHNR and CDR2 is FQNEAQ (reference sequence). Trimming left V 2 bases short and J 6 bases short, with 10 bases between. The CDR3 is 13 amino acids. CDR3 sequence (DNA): TGTGCCAGCAGCTTAACGACCGCCAATGGCTACACCTTC. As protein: CASSLTTANGYTF. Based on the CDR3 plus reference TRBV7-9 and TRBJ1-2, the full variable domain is DTGVSQNPRHKITKRGQNVTFRCDPISEHNRLYWYRQTLGQGPEFLTYFQNEAQLEKSRLLSDRFSAERPKGSFSTLEIQRTEQGDSAMYLCASSLTTANGYTFGSGTRLTVV.

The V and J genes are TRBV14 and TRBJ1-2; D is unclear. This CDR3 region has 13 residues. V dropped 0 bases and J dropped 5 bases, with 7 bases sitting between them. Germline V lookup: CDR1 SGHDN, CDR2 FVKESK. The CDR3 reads CASSQETSYGYTF. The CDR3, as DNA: TGTGCCAGCAGCCAAGAGACGTCGTATGGCTACACCTTC.

The DNA of the CDR3 is TGTGCCAGCAGTCCCTACCCGAAAGAGACCCAGTACTTC. Amino acids: CASSPYPKETQYF. V and J are TRBV13 and TRBJ2-5; D is undetermined. Germline values: CDR1 PRHDT, CDR2 FYEKMQ (reference sequence). V dropped 6 bases and J dropped 3 bases, with 11 bases sitting between them. The CDR3 is made up of 13 amino acids.

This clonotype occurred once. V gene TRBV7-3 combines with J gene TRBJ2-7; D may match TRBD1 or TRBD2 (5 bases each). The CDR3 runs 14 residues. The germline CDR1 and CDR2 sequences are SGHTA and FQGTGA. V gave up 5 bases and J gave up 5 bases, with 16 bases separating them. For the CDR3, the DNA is TGTGCCAGCAGCCCCGGGGCAGCATCCCACGAGCAGTACTTC. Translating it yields CASSPGAASHEQYF.

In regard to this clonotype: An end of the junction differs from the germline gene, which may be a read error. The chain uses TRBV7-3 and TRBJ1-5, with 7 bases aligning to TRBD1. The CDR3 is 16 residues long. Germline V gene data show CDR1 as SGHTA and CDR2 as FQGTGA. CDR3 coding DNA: TGCTTTGTATACGGGACAGCCCTAGAAGGGGGTCAGCCCCAGCATTTT. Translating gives CFVYGTALEGGQPQHF.

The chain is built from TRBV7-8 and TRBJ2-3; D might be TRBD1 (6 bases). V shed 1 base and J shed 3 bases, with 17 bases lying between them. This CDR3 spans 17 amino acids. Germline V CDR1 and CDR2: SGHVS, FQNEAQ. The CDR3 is CASSLVVPTGLTDTQYF. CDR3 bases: TGTGCCAGCAGCTTAGTAGTCCCGACAGGCCTTACAGATACGCAGTATTTT.

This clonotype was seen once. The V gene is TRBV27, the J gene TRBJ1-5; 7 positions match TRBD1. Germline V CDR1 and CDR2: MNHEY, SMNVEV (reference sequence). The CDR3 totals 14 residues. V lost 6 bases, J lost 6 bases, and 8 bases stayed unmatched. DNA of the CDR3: TGTGCCAGCAGATTCAGGGGGGGGTTTCAGCCCCAGCATTTT. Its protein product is CASRFRGGFQPQHF.

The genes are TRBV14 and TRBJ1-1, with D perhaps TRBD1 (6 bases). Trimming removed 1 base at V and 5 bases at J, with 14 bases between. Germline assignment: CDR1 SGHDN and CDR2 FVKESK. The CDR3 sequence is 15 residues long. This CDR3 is CASSQVRGAGTEAFF. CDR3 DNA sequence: TGTGCCAGCAGCCAAGTGCGGGGGGCTGGGACTGAAGCTTTCTTT.

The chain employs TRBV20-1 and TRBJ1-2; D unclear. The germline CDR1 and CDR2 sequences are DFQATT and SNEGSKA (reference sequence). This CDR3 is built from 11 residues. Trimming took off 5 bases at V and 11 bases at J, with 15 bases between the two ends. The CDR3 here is CSAVRPGGYTF. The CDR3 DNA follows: TGCAGTGCTGTCAGACCCGGCGGATACACCTTC.

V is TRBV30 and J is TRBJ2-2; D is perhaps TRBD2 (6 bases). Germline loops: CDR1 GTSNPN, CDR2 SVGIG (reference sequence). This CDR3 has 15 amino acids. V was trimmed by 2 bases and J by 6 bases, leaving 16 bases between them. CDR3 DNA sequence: TGTGCCTGGAGTCCGGGACTGGTCCTCCCCGGGGAGCTGTTTTTT. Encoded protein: CAWSPGLVLPGELFF.

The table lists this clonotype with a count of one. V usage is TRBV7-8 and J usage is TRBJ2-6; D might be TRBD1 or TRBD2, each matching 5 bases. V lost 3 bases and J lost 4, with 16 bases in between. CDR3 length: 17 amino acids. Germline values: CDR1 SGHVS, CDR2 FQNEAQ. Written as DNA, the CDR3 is TGTGCCAGCAGCTTTGACACCGGGGCGAAGGGGGCCAACGTCCTGACTTTC. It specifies CASSFDTGAKGANVLTF.

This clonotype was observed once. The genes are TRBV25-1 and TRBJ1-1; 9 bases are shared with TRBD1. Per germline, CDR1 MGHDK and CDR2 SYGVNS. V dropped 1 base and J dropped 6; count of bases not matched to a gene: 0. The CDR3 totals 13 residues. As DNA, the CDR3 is TGTGCCAGCAGTGAATGGGACAGGGCTGAAGCTTTCTTT. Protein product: CASSEWDRAEAFF.

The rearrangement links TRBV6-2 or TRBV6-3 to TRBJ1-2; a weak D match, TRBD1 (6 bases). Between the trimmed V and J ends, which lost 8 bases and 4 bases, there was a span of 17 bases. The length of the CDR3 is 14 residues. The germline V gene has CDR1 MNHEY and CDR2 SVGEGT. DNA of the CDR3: TGTGCCAGCTCATACGTCCAGGGGTCCTATGGCTACACCTTC. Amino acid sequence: CASSYVQGSYGYTF.

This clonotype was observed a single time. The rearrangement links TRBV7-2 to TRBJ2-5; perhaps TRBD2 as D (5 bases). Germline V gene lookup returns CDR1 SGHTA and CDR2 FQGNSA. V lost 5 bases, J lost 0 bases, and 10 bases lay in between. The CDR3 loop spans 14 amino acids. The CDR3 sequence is CASSRAVYQETQYF. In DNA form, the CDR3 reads TGTGCCAGCAGCCGAGCGGTATACCAAGAGACCCAGTACTTC.

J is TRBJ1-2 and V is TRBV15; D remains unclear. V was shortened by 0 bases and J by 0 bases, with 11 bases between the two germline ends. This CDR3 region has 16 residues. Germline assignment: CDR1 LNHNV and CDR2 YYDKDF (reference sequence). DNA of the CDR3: TGTGCCACCAGCAGAGATCGGTCCGAGCCTAACTATGGCTACACCTTC. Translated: CATSRDRSEPNYGYTF.